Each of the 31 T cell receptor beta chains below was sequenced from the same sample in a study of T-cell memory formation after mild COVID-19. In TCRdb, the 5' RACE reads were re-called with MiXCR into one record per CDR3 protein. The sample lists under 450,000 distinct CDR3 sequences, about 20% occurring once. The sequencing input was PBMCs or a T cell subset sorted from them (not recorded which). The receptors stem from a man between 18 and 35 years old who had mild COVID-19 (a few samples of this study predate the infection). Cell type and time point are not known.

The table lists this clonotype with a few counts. In DNA, the CDR3 is TGTGCCAGCAGCCTACGTCTGACGCGCCCCAGTGTTGGAAACACCATATATTTT. This encodes CASSLRLTRPSVGNTIYF. V gene TRBV13 combines with J gene TRBJ1-3; D gene unclear. Per germline, CDR1 PRHDT and CDR2 FYEKMQ (reference sequence). The CDR3 consists of 18 residues. Trimming stripped 5 bases from V and 3 bases from J, with 23 bases between.

The chain's CDR3 is CASSYSWGGTEAFF. The CDR3 DNA reads as TGTGCCAGCAGTTACTCCTGGGGGGGAACTGAAGCTTTCTTT. This sequence joins TRBV6-5 and TRBJ1-1, with D perhaps TRBD1 (5 bases). The ends were cut back, 0 bases at V and 5 bases at J, with 10 bases in the middle. In germline, CDR1 is MNHEY, CDR2 SVGAGI. The CDR3 contains 14 residues.

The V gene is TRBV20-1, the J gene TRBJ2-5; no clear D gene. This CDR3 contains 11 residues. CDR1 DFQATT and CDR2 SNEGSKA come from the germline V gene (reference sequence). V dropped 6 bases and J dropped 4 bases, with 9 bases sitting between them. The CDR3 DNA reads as TGCAGTGCCGGTTGGGTAGAGACCCAGTACTTC. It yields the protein CSAGWVETQYF.

The CDR3 sequence: CASSSGQLLTEAFF. The CDR3 DNA reads TGCGCCAGCAGCTCCGGGCAACTTCTCACTGAAGCTTTCTTT. The genes are TRBV5-1 and TRBJ1-1; D is undetermined. Germline V gene sequence: CDR1 SGHRS, CDR2 YFSETQ. V was clipped by 3 bases and J by 4 bases, with 13 bases between them. CDR3 size: 14 residues. The variable domain in full, completed from reference TRBV5-1 and TRBJ1-1, reads KAGVTQTPRYLIKTRGQQVTLSCSPISGHRSVSWYQQTPGQGLQFLFEYFSETQRNKGNFPGRFSGRQFSNSRSEMNVSTLELGDSALYLCASSSGQLLTEAFFGQGTRLTVV.

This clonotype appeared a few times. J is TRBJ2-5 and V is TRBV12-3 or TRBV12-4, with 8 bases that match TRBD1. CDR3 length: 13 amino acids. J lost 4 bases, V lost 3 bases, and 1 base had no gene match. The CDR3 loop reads CASSLGTGETQYF. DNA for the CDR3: TGTGCCAGCAGTTTGGGGACAGGAGAGACCCAGTACTTC.

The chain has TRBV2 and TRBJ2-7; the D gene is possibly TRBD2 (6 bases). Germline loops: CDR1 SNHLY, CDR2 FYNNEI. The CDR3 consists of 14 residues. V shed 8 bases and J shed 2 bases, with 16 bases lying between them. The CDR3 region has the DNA TGTGCCAGCTATAGGGAGGCCAGTCCCTACGAGCAGTACGTC. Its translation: CASYREASPYEQYV.

The CDR3 spells CASSQVDGGGQETQYF. DNA for the CDR3: TGTGCCAGCAGCCAAGTGGACGGCGGGGGCCAAGAGACCCAGTACTTC. The genes are TRBV4-2 and TRBJ2-5; 7 bases fit TRBD2. V shed 1 base and J 1 base; nucleotides not matched to a gene: 6. CDR3 length equals 16 residues. Per germline, CDR1 LGHNA and CDR2 YNFKEQ.

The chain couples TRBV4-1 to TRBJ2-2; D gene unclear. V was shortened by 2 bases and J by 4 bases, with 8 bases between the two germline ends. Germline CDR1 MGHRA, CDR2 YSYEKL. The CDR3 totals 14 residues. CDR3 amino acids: CASSQSLGTGELFF. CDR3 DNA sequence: TGCGCCAGCAGCCAAAGCCTTGGCACCGGGGAGCTGTTTTTT.

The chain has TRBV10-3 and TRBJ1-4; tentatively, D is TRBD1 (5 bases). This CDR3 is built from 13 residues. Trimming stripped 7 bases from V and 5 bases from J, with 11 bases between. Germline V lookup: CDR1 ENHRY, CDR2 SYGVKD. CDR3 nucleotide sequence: TGTGCCATCACACAGGCGGCCAATGAAAAACTGTTTTTT. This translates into CAITQAANEKLFF.

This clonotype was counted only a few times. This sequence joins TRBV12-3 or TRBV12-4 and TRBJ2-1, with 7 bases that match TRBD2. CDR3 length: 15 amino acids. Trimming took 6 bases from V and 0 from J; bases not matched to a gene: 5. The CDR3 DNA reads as TGTGCCAGCAGCCAGCGGGGCAGCTCCTACAATGAGCAGTTCTTC. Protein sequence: CASSQRGSSYNEQFF.

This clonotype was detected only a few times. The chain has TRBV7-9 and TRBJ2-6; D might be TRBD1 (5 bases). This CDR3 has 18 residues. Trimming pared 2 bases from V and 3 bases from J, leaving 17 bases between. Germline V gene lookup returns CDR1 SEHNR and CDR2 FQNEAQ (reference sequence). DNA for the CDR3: TGTGCCAGCAGCTTAAGGGCAGGCAGGGTGAGTGGGGCCAACGTCCTGACTTTC. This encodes CASSLRAGRVSGANVLTF.

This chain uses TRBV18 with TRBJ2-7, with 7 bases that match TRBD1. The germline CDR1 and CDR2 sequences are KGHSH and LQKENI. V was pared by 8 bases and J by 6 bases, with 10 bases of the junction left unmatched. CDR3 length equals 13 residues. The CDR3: CASAGMTGREQYF. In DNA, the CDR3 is TGTGCCAGCGCAGGGATGACAGGGCGCGAGCAGTACTTC. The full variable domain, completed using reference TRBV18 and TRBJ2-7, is NAGVMQNPRHLVRRRGQEARLRCSPMKGHSHVYWYRQLPEEGLKFMVYLQKENIIDESGMPKERFSAEFPKEGPSILRIQQVVRGDSAAYFCASAGMTGREQYFGPGTRLTVT.

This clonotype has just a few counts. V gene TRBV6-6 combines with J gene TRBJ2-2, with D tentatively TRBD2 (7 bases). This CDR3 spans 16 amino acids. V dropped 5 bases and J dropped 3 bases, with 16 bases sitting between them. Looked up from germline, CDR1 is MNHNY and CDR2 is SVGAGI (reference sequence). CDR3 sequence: CASSVPRGADTGELFF. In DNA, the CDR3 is TGTGCCAGCAGTGTCCCTCGGGGGGCGGACACCGGGGAGCTGTTTTTT.

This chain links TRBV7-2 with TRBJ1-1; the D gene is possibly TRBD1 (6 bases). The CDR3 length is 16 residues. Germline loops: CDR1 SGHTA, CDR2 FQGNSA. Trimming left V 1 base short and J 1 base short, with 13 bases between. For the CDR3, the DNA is TGTGCCAGCAGCTTAGGGGGGACACCCTCGAACACTGAAGCTTTCTTT. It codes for CASSLGGTPSNTEAFF.

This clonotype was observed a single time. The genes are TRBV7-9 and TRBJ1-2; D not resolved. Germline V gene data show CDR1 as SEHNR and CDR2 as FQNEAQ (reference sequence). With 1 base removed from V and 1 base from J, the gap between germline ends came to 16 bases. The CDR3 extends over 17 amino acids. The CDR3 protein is CASSLDPREPGNYGYTF. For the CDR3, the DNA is TGTGCCAGCAGCTTAGACCCTAGAGAGCCTGGTAACTATGGCTACACCTTC. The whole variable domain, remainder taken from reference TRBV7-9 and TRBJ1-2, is DTGVSQNPRHKITKRGQNVTFRCDPISEHNRLYWYRQTLGQGPEFLTYFQNEAQLEKSRLLSDRFSAERPKGSFSTLEIQRTEQGDSAMYLCASSLDPREPGNYGYTFGSGTRLTVV.

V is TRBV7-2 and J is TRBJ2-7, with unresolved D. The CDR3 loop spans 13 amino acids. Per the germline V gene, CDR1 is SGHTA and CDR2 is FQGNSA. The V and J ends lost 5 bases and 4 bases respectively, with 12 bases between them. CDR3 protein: CASSTTDQYEQYF. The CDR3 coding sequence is TGTGCCAGCAGCACCACTGACCAGTACGAGCAGTACTTC.

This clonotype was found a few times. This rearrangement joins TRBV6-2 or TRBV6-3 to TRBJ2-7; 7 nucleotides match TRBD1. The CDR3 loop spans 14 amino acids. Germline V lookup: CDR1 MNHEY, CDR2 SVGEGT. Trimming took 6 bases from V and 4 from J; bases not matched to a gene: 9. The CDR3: CASRPDREVYEQYV. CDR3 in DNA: TGTGCCAGCAGACCCGACAGGGAAGTGTACGAGCAGTACGTC.

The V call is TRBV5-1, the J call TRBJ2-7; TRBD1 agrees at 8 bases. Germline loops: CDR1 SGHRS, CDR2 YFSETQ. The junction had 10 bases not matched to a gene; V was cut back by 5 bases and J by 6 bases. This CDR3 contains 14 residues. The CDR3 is CASSPGQAPIEQYF. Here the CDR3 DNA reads TGCGCCAGCAGTCCGGGACAGGCCCCCATCGAGCAGTACTTC.

The CDR3 DNA follows: TGCGCCAGCACCCCACTAGCGGGGGGGCGGGATGAGCAGTTCTTC. It codes for CASTPLAGGRDEQFF. The V call is TRBV10-2, the J call TRBJ2-1, with 13 bases lining up with TRBD2. The germline CDR1 and CDR2 sequences are WSHSY and SAAADI. V lost 7 bases, J lost 8 bases, and 8 bases stayed unmatched. The CDR3 runs to 15 residues.

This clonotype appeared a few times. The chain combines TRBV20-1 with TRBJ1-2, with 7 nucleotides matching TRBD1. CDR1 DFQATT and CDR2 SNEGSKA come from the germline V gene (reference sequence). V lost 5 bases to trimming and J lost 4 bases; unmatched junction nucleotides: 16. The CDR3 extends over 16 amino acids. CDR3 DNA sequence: TGCAGTGCTCCCGAACGGGACAGCTCTCTGGGCTATGGCTACACCTTC. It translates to CSAPERDSSLGYGYTF.

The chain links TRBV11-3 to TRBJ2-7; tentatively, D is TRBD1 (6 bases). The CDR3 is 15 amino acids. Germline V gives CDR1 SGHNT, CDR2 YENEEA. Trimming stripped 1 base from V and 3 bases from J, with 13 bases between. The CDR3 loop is CASSLGPGTNYEQYV. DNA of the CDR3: TGTGCCAGCAGCTTAGGACCGGGGACAAACTACGAGCAGTACGTC.

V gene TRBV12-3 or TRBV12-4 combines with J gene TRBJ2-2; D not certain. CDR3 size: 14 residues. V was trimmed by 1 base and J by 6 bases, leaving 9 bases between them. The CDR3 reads CASSLDVWSGELFF. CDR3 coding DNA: TGTGCCAGCAGTTTAGACGTGTGGTCCGGGGAGCTGTTTTTT.

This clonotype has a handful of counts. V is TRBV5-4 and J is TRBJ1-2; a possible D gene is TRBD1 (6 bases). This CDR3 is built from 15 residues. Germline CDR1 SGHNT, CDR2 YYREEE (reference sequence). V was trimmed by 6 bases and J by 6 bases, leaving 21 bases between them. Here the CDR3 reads CASTSSGDTRDGYTF. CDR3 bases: TGTGCCAGCACCTCATCAGGGGACACCCGAGATGGCTACACCTTC.

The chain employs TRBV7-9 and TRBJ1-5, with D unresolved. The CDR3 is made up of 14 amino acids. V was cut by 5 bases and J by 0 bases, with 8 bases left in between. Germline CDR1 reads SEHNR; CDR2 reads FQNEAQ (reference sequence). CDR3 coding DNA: TGTGCCAGCAGCCCCAGTAATAGCAATCAGCCCCAGCATTTT. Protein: CASSPSNSNQPQHF.

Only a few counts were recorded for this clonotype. CDR3 sequence reads: CASSLKSGKEETQYF. The CDR3 coding sequence is TGTGCCAGCAGCTTAAAGTCAGGGAAGGAAGAGACCCAGTACTTC. The chain has TRBV7-2 and TRBJ2-5; a weak D match, TRBD1 (5 bases). The germline CDR1 and CDR2 sequences are SGHTA and FQGNSA. The CDR3 has 15 residues. Trimming shortened V by 2 bases and J by 3 bases, and 13 bases separated the two germline ends.

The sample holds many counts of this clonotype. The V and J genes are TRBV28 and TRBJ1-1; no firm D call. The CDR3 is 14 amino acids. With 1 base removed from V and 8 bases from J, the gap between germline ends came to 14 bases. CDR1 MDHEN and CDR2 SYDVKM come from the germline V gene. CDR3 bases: TGTGCCAGCAGTTTATACCAAGTTGTGGGAGAAGCTTTCTTT. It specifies CASSLYQVVGEAFF.

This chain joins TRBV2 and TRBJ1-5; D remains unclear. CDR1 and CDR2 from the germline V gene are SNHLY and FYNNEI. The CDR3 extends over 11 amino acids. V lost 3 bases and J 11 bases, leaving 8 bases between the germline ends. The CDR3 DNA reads TGTGCCAGCAGTGATACGGGATCCCAGCATTTT. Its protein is CASSDTGSQHF.

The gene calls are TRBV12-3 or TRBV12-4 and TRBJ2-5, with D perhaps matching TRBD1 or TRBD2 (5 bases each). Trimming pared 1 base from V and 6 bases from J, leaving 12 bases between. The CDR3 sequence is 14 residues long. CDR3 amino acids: CASSLGDGGKTQYF. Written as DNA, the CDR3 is TGTGCCAGCAGTTTAGGGGACGGTGGGAAGACCCAGTACTTC.

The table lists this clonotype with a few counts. This chain's CDR3 is CASSYRLQDQFF. As DNA, the CDR3 is TGTGCCAGCAGTTACCGACTCCAAGACCAGTTCTTC. The gene calls are TRBV6-2 or TRBV6-3 and TRBJ2-1, with D unresolved. The ends were cut back, 2 bases at V and 13 bases at J, with 12 bases in the middle. This CDR3 is built from 12 residues. Per germline, CDR1 MNHEY and CDR2 SVGEGT.

The CDR3 DNA is TGTGCCAGCAGTAAAGGGGTGGCTGAAGCTTTCTTT. This gives the protein CASSKGVAEAFF. The chain joins TRBV6-1 to TRBJ1-1; TRBD1 is a possible D gene (5 bases). The V end lost 5 bases, the J end lost 6 bases, and 10 bases lay between the germline ends. CDR1 is MNHNS and CDR2 is SASEGT in the germline V gene. The CDR3 totals 12 residues.

CDR3 DNA: TGCAGCGTTGAAGATCTGGACAGGGGGCTGCTTAAACTGTTTTTT. Protein: CSVEDLDRGLLKLFF. The V and J genes are TRBV29-1 and TRBJ1-4; TRBD1 agrees at 11 bases. The CDR3 is 15 amino acids. The V gene's germline CDR1 is SQVTM and CDR2 ANQGSEA. J gave up 11 bases and V 0 bases, and 8 bases lay outside the gene matches. The whole variable domain, remainder taken from reference TRBV29-1 and TRBJ1-4, is SAVISQKPSRDICQRGTSLTIQCQVDSQVTMMFWYRQQPGQSLTLIATANQGSEATYESGFVIDKFPISRPNLTFSTLTVSNMSPEDSSIYLCSVEDLDRGLLKLFFGSGTQLSVL.